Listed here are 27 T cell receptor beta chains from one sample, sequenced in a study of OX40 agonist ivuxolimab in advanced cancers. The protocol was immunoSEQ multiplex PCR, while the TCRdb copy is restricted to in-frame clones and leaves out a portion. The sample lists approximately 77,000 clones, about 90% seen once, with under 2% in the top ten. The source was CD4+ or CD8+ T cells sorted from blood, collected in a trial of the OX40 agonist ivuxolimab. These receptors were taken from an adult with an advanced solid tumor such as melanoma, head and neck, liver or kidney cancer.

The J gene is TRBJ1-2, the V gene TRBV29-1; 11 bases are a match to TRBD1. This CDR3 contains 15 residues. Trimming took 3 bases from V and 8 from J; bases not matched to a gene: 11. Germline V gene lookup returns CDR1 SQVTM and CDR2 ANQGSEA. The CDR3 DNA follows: TGCAGCGTTGATAATTACGGACAGGGGGCAAGAGGCTACACCTTC. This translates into CSVDNYGQGARGYTF.

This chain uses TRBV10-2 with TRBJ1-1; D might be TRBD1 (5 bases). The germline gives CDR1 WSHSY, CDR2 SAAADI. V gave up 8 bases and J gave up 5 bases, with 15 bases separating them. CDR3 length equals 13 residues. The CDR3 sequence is CASRPREDTEAFF. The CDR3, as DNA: TGCGCCAGCCGTCCCAGGGAAGATACTGAAGCTTTCTTT.

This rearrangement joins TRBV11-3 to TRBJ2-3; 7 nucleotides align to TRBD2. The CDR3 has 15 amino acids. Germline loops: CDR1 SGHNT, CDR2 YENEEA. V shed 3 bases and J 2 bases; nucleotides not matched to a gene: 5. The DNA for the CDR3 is TGTGCCAGCAGCTTCTCCGGGACTATCACAGATACGCAGTATTTT. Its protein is CASSFSGTITDTQYF.

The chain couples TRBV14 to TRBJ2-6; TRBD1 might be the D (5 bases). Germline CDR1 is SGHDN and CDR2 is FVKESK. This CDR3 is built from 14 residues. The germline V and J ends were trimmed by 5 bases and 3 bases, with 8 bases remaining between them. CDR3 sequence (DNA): TGTGCCAGCAGCGCAGGGTTTGGGGCCAACGTCCTGACTTTC. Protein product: CASSAGFGANVLTF. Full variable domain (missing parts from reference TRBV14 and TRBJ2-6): EAGVTQFPSHSVIEKGQTVTLRCDPISGHDNLYWYRRVMGKEIKFLLHFVKESKQDESGMPNNRFLAERTGGTYSTLKVQPAELEDSGVYFCASSAGFGANVLTFGAGSRLTVL.

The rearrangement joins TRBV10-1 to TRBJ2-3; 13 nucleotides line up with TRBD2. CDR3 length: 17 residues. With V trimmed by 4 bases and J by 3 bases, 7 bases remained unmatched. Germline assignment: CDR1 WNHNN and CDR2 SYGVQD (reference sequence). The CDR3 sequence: CASSGSWTSGRTDTQYF. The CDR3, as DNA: TGCGCCAGCAGTGGCTCGTGGACTAGCGGGAGAACAGATACGCAGTATTTT.

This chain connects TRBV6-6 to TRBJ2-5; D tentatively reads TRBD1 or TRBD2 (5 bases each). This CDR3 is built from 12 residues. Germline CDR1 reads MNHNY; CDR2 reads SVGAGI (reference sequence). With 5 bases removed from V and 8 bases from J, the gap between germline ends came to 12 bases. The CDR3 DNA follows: TGTGCCAGCAGTCCCGGGACCCATACCCAGTACTTC. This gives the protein CASSPGTHTQYF.

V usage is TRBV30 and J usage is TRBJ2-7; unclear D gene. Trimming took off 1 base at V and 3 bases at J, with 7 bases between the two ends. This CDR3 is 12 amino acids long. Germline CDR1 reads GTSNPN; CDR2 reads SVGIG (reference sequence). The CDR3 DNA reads TGTGCCTGGAGTGGGAGAAACTACGAGCAGTACTTC. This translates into CAWSGRNYEQYF.

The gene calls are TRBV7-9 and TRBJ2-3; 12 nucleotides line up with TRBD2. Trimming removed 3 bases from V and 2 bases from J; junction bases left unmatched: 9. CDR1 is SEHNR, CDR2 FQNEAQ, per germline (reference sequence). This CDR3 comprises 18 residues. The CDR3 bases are TGTGCCAGCAGCTTCGGACTAGCGGGGCCCAGGAACACAGATACGCAGTATTTT. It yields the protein CASSFGLAGPRNTDTQYF.

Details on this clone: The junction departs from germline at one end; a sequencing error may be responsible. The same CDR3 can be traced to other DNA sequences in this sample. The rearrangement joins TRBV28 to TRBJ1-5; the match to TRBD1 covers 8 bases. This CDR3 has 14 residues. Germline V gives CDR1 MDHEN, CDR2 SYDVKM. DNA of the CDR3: TGTGCCAGCAGTTCCGGACAGGGCAACCAGCCCCAGCATTTT. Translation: CASSSGQGNQPQHF.

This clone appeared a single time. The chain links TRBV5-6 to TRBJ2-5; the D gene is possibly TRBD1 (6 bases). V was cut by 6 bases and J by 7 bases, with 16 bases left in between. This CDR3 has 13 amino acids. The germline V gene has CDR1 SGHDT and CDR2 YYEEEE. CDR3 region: CASNPTGRATQYF. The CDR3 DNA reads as TGTGCCAGCAACCCAACAGGGCGGGCGACCCAGTACTTC.

CDR3 nucleotides: TGTGCCAGCAGCTTACCTGGGACTAGCGCCAACAATGAGCAGTTCTTC. Translated, it gives CASSLPGTSANNEQFF. The chain combines TRBV7-3 with TRBJ2-1; the match to TRBD2 covers 10 bases. The CDR3 runs to 16 residues. Germline V gene data show CDR1 as SGHTA and CDR2 as FQGTGA. The V gene end was trimmed by 2 bases and the J gene end by 5 bases; junction bases not matched to a gene: 6.

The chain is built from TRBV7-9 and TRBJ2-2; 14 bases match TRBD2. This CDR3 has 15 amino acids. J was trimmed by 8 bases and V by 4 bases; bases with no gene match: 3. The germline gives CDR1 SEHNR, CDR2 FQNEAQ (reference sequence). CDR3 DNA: TGTGCCAGCAGCTACGGGACTAGCGGGAGAGGGGAGCTGTTTTTT. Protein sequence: CASSYGTSGRGELFF.

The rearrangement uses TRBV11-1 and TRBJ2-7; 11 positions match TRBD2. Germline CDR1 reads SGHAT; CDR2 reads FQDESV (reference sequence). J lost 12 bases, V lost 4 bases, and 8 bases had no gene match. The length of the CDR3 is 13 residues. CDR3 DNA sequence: TGTGCCAGCAGCTACTCGGGGACTAGCGGTCGGTACTTC. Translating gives CASSYSGTSGRYF.

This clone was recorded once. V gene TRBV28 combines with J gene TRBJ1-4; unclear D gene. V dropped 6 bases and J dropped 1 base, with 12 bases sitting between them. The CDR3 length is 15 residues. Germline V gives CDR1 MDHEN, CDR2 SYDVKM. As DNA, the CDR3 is TGTGCCAGCAGGGACCTTGGGCAAACTAATGAAAAACTGTTTTTT. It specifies CASRDLGQTNEKLFF.

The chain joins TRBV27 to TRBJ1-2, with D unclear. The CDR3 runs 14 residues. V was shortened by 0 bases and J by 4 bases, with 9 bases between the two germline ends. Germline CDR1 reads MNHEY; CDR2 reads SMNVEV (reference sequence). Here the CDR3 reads CASSLSQGSYGYTF. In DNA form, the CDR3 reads TGTGCCAGCAGTTTATCTCAAGGGAGCTATGGCTACACCTTC.

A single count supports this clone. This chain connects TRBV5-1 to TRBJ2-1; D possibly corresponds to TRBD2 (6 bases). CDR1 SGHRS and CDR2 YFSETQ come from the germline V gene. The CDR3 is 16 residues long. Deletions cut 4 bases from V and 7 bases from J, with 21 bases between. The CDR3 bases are TGCGCCAGCAGCCCTCGGACGGGGGTGTCGGGAAATGAGCAGTTCTTC. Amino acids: CASSPRTGVSGNEQFF.

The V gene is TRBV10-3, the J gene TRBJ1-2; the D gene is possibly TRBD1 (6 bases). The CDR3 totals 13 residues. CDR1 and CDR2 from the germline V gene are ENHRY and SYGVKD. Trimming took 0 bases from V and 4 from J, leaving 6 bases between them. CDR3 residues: CAISESTGYGYTF. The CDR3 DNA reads TGTGCCATCAGTGAGTCGACAGGCTATGGCTACACCTTC.

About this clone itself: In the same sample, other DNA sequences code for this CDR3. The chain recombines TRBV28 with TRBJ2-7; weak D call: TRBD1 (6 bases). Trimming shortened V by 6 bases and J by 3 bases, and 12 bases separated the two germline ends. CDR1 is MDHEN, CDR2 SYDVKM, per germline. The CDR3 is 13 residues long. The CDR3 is CASSSGQSYEQYF. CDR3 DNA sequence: TGTGCCAGCAGCTCCGGACAGAGCTACGAGCAGTACTTC. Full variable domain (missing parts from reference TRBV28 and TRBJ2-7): DVKVTQSSRYLVKRTGEKVFLECVQDMDHENMFWYRQDPGLGLRLIYFSYDVKMKEKGDIPEGYSVSREKKERFSLILESASTNQTSMYLCASSSGQSYEQYFGPGTRLTVT.

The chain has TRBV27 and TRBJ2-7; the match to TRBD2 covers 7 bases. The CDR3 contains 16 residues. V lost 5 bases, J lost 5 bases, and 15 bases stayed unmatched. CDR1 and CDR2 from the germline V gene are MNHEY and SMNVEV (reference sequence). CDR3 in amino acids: CASSPNSGGRRNEQYF. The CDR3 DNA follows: TGTGCCAGCAGTCCGAACTCGGGGGGAAGGAGGAACGAGCAGTACTTC.

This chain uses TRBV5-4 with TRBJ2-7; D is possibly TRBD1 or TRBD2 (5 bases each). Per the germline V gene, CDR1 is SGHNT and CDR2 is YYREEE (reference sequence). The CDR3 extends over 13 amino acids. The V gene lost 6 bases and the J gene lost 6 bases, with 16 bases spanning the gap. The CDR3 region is CASKTGTSLEQYF. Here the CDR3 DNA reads TGTGCCAGCAAAACCGGGACGTCACTCGAGCAGTACTTC.

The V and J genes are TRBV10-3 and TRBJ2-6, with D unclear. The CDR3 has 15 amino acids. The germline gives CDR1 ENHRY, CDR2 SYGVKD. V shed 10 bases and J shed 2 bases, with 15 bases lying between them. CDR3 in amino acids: CATRIQRTGANVLTF. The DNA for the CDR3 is TGTGCCACCCGTATTCAGCGAACTGGGGCCAACGTCCTGACTTTC.

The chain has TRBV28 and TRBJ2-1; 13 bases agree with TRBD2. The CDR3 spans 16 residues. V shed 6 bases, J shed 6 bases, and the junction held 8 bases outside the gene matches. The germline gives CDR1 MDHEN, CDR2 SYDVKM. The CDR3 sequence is CASRTGTSGKANEQFF. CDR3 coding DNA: TGTGCCAGCAGAACCGGGACTAGCGGGAAGGCCAATGAGCAGTTCTTC.

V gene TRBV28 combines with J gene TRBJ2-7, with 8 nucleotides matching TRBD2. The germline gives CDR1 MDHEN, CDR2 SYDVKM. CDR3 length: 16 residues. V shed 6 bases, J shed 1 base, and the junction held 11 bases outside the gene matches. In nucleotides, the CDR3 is TGTGCCAGCAGCACCTTTGGTAGCGGGGCTTCCTACGAGCAGTACTTC. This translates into CASSTFGSGASYEQYF.

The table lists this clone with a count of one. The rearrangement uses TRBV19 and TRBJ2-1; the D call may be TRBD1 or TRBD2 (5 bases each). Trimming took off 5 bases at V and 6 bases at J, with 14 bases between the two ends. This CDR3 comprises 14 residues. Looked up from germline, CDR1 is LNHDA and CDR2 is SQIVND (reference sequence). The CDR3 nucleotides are TGTGCCAGTAGTCCCCGGGACGCCATCAATGAGCAGTTCTTC. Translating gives CASSPRDAINEQFF.

CDR3 region: CASSPPQRSTDTQYF. As DNA, the CDR3 is TGTGCCAGCAGTCCCCCCCAGAGAAGCACAGATACGCAGTATTTT. The chain recombines TRBV28 with TRBJ2-3; D call uncertain. CDR3 length: 15 residues. The V gene lost 5 bases and the J gene lost 0 bases, with 12 bases spanning the gap. Germline V gene sequence: CDR1 MDHEN, CDR2 SYDVKM.

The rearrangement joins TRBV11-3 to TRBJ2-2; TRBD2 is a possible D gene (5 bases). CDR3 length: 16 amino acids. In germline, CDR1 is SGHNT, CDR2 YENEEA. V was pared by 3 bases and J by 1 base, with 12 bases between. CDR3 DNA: TGTGCCAGCAGCTTCTTTCTGGGGAGGAACACCGGGGAGCTGTTTTTT. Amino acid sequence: CASSFFLGRNTGELFF.

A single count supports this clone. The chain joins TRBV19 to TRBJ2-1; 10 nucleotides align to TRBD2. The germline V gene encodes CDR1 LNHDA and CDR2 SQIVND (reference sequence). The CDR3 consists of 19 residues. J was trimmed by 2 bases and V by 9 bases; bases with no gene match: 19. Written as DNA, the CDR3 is TGTGCCAGCTCCTCTAGCGGGAGTTTCCTTGGAGAGGCCTACAATGAGCAGTTCTTC. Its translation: CASSSSGSFLGEAYNEQFF.